This T cell receptor beta chain was documented in a study of blood T cell repertoires in COVID-19. The length of the CDR3 is 15 residues. The V and J ends lost 0 bases and 2 bases respectively, with 11 bases between them. The V gene's germline CDR1 is SGHRS and CDR2 YFSETQ. Repertoires were generated with immunoSEQ multiplex PCR, while TCRdb's copy carries only in-frame clones and drops some. The data show tens of thousands of clones, with roughly 85% seen just once and 3% to 4% held by the top ten. Material: peripheral blood. This sequence was found in a man between 60 and 75 years old with acute or convalescent COVID-19. V usage is TRBV5-1 and J usage is TRBJ2-5, with unresolved D. The CDR3 DNA sequence: TGCGCCAGCAGCTTGGTGGCAGGTGGTCAAGAGACCCAGTACTTC. It translates to CASSLVAGGQETQYF.